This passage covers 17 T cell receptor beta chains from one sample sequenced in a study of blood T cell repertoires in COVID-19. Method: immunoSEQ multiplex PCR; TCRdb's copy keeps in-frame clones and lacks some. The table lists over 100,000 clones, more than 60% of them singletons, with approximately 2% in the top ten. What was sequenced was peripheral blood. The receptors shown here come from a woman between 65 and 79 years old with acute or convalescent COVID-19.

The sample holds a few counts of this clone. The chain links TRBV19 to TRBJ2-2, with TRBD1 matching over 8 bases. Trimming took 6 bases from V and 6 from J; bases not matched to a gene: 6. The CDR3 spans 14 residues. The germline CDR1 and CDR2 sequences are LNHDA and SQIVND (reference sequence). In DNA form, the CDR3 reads TGTGCCAGTAGGATACAGGGGGAGTCCGGGGAGCTGTTTTTT. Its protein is CASRIQGESGELFF.

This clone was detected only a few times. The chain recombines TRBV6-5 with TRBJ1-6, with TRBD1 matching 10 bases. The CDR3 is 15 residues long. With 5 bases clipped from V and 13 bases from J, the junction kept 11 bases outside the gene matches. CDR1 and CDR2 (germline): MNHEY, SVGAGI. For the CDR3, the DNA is TGTGCCAGCAGTCTCACCCCGGGACAGGGGAGTCCCCTCCACTTT. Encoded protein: CASSLTPGQGSPLHF.

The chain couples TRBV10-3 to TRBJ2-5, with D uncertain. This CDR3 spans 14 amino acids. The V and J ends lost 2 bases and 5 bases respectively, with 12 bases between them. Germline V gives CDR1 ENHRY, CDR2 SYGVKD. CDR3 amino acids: CAISEPISRETQYF. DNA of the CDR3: TGTGCCATCAGTGAGCCGATCTCTCGGGAGACCCAGTACTTC.

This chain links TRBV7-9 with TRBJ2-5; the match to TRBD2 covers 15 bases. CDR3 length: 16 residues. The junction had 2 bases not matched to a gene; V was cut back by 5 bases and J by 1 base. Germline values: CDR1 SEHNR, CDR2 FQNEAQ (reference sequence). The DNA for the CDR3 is TGTGCCAGCAGCATGGGACTAGCGGGGGGCCAAGAGACCCAGTACTTC. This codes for CASSMGLAGGQETQYF.

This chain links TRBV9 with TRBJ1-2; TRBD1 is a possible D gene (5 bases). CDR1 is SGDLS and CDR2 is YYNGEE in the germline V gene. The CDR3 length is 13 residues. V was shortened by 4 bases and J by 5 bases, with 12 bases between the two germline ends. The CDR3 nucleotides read TGTGCCAGCAGCTCCGGGGGGGGGTATGGCTACACCTTC. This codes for CASSSGGGYGYTF.

This CDR3 is CASSSNRGYNEQFF. The CDR3 nucleotides are TGCGCCAGCAGCTCAAACAGGGGGTACAATGAGCAGTTCTTC. The chain combines TRBV5-1 with TRBJ2-1; TRBD1 matches 8 bases. After removal of 3 bases from V and 4 bases from J, the junction contained 3 bases not matched to a gene. Germline lookup yields CDR1 SGHRS and CDR2 YFSETQ. The CDR3 has 14 amino acids.

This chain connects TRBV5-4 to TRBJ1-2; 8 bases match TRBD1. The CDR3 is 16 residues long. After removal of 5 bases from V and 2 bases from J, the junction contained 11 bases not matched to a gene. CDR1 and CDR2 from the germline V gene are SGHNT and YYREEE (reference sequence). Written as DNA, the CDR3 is TGTGCCAGCAGATCCTCCCGGGACAGGTCCAACTATGGCTACACCTTC. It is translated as CASRSSRDRSNYGYTF.

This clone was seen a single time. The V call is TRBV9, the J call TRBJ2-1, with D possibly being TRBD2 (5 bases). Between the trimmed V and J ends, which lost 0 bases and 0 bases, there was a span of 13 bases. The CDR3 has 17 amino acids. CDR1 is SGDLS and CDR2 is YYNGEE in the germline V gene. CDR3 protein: CASSVGPTSGSYNEQFF. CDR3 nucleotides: TGTGCCAGCAGCGTAGGCCCTACCAGCGGCTCCTACAATGAGCAGTTCTTC.

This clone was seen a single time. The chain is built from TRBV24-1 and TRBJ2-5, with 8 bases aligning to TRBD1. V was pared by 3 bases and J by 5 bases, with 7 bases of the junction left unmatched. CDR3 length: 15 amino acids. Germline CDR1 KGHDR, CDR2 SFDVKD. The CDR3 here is CATSDIAGGRETQYF. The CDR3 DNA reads TGTGCCACCAGTGATATCGCAGGGGGCAGGGAGACCCAGTACTTC.

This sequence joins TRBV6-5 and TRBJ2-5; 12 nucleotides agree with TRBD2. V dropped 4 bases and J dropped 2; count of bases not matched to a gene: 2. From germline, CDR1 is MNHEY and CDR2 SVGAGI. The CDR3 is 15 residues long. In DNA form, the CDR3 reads TGTGCCAGCAGTTTGACTAGCGGGAGACAAGAGACCCAGTACTTC. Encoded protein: CASSLTSGRQETQYF.

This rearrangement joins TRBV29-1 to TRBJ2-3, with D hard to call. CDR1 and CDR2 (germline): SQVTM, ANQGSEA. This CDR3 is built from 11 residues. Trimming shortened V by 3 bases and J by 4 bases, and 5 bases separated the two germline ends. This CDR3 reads CSVDLADTQYF. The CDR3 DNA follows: TGCAGCGTTGATCTCGCAGATACGCAGTATTTT.

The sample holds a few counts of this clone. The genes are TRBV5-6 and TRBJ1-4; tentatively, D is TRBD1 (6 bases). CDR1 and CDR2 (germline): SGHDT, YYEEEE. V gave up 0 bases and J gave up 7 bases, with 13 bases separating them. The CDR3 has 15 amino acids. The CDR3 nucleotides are TGTGCCAGCAGCTTGGAGGGCAGGGGTGGTGAAAAACTGTTTTTT. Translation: CASSLEGRGGEKLFF.

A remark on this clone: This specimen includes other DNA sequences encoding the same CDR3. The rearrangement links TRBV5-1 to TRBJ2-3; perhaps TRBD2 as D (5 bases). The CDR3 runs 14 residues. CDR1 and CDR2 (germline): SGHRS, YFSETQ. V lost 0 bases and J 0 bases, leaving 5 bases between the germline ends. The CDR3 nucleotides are TGCGCCAGCAGCTTGGGAGGGAGCACAGATACGCAGTATTTT. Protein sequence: CASSLGGSTDTQYF.

CDR3 in DNA: TGTGCCAGCAGCCAATCTGCAGGGGAGGGTGAAGCTTTCTTT. Amino acids: CASSQSAGEGEAFF. The rearrangement links TRBV16 to TRBJ1-1, with D possibly being TRBD1 (6 bases). The CDR3 covers 14 residues. Trimming shortened V by 0 bases and J by 7 bases, and 12 bases separated the two germline ends. Germline CDR1 and CDR2: KGHSY and FQNENV.

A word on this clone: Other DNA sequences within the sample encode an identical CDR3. CDR3: CASSPGTGEYGYTF. The CDR3 DNA reads TGCGCCAGCAGCCCGGGGACAGGGGAGTATGGCTACACCTTC. This chain joins TRBV5-1 and TRBJ1-2; the match to TRBD1 covers 10 bases. This CDR3 spans 14 amino acids. V lost 4 bases to trimming and J lost 5 bases; unmatched junction nucleotides: 5. Germline CDR1 SGHRS, CDR2 YFSETQ.

CDR3 sequence reads: CASSATGATNEKLFF. Here the CDR3 DNA reads TGTGCCAGCAGTGCCACAGGGGCAACTAATGAAAAACTGTTTTTT. The rearrangement uses TRBV27 and TRBJ1-4, with 7 positions matching TRBD1. The ends lost 5 bases at V and 0 bases at J; junction bases unmatched: 3. Germline V CDR1 and CDR2: MNHEY, SMNVEV (reference sequence). This CDR3 is 15 amino acids long.

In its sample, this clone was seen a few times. The CDR3 spells CASSLASDEGYTF. The CDR3 DNA follows: TGCGCCAGCAGCTTGGCGTCAGATGAAGGCTACACCTTC. This chain connects TRBV5-1 to TRBJ1-2; no clear D gene. Germline loops: CDR1 SGHRS, CDR2 YFSETQ. V shed 0 bases and J shed 8 bases, with 11 bases lying between them. The CDR3 extends over 13 amino acids.